Given below is one T cell receptor (beta chain) in context. The sample belongs to a study of blood T cell repertoires in COVID-19. Study as a whole: There were acute and convalescent COVID-19 samples, and they came from the United States, Italy and Spain. T cells, B-cell-depleted T cells, or PBMCs provided the cDNA or gDNA that served as material.

Original methodology: How many nucleated cells were present was estimated from reference gene primer amplification. Profiling relied on immunoSEQ multiplex PCR, and the TCRdb table lists in-frame clones only, not all of them. The DNA gave D and trimming, while V, J and clone size come from that table. The sample has about 160,000 clones, roughly 80% seen once; the top ten hold approximately 3%. CDR3 length: 15 residues. Germline V gene lookup returns CDR1 LNHDA and CDR2 SQIVND (reference sequence). Trimming removed 7 bases at V and 0 bases at J, with 13 bases between. Sequencing was carried out using peripheral blood. This TCR came from a man between 65 and 80 years old with acute or convalescent COVID-19. J is TRBJ1-5 and V is TRBV19, with D unresolved. In DNA form, the CDR3 reads TGTGCCAGTAAAGAGACTTATCTTAGCAATCAGCCCCAGCATTTT. Translation: CASKETYLSNQPQHF.